The present T cell receptor (beta chain) was sequenced within a study of OX40 agonist ivuxolimab in advanced cancers. Trimming pared 2 bases from V and 5 bases from J, leaving 9 bases between. This CDR3 region has 12 residues. CDR1 SQVTM and CDR2 ANQGSEA come from the germline V gene. Profiling relied on immunoSEQ multiplex PCR, and the TCRdb table lists in-frame clones only, not all of them. This repertoire shows tens of thousands of clones, 84% found once; its top ten account for about 0.69%. The genes are TRBV29-1 and TRBJ1-1; D remains ambiguous. The specimen was CD4+ or CD8+ T cells sorted from blood, collected in a trial of the OX40 agonist ivuxolimab. This TCR was recovered from an adult with an advanced solid tumor such as melanoma, head and neck, liver or kidney cancer. The CDR3 nucleotides read TGCAGCGTTGAACGTCTAGGTACTGAAGCTTTCTTT. Amino acids: CSVERLGTEAFF.